These T cell receptor beta chains were read from a single sample in a study of cytomegalovirus exposure and HLA in healthy donors. The method was immunoSEQ multiplex PCR; TCRdb's version includes in-frame clones alone and lacks a portion of them. The data show more than 150,000 clones, roughly 82% seen once. What was sequenced was PBMCs. All receptors derive from a woman aged 45-59 years in good health and CMV-seropositive. The conserved cysteine and the conserved F or W are not part of the CDR3 here. Fields, in order: J gene, V gene, CDR3 protein.

j_gene: TRBJ1-1; v_gene: TRBV6-6; CDR3aa: AISVAGQLNTEAF
j_gene: TRBJ1-5; v_gene: TRBV7-2; CDR3aa: ASSWRGQGSHQPQH
j_gene: TRBJ2-3; v_gene: TRBV2; CDR3aa: ASRWTSGLAADTQY
j_gene: TRBJ2-3; v_gene: TRBV7-3; CDR3aa: ASSPGGDTQY
j_gene: TRBJ2-2; v_gene: TRBV12-5; CDR3aa: ASGLGSRTANTGELF
j_gene: TRBJ1-4; v_gene: TRBV7-9; CDR3aa: ASSPMGQGGEKLF
j_gene: TRBJ2-1; v_gene: TRBV28; CDR3aa: ASSLSGAGFLNEQF
j_gene: TRBJ2-1; v_gene: TRBV5-4; CDR3aa: ASSLGLGQIRTNEQF
j_gene: TRBJ1-6; v_gene: TRBV11-2; CDR3aa: ASSSRQVKNSPLH
j_gene: TRBJ1-2; v_gene: TRBV29-1; CDR3aa: SGQGVDGYT
j_gene: TRBJ2-1; v_gene: TRBV2; CDR3aa: ASSGGTSGGREQF
j_gene: TRBJ2-4; v_gene: TRBV28; CDR3aa: ASRTGLAKNIQY
j_gene: TRBJ2-1; v_gene: TRBV2; CDR3aa: ASRSQGKYNEQF
j_gene: TRBJ1-5; v_gene: TRBV6-5; CDR3aa: ASSKMGPGNQPQH
j_gene: TRBJ1-3; v_gene: TRBV9; CDR3aa: ASSVAPGGVPGNTIY
j_gene: TRBJ2-3; v_gene: TRBV29-1; CDR3aa: SGDTGFTDTQY
j_gene: TRBJ2-1; v_gene: TRBV9; CDR3aa: ASSKDRVTYNEQF
j_gene: TRBJ2-2; v_gene: TRBV27; CDR3aa: ASTLQGTGELF
j_gene: TRBJ2-3; v_gene: TRBV11-2; CDR3aa: ASSFLAGGLTDTQY
j_gene: TRBJ1-1; v_gene: TRBV5-1; CDR3aa: ASRRGNTEAF
j_gene: TRBJ1-1; v_gene: TRBV27; CDR3aa: ASSGTSGGATEAF
j_gene: TRBJ2-7; v_gene: TRBV19; CDR3aa: ASSVKTGPRRYEQY
j_gene: TRBJ2-3; v_gene: TRBV9; CDR3aa: ASTRDTGGSDTQY
j_gene: TRBJ2-7; v_gene: TRBV6-5; CDR3aa: ASTSGGAPYEQY
j_gene: TRBJ2-5; v_gene: TRBV19; CDR3aa: ASSPGFEGITQETQY
j_gene: TRBJ1-1; v_gene: TRBV18; CDR3aa: ASSKWGQGPHTEAF
j_gene: TRBJ1-2; v_gene: TRBV5-6; CDR3aa: ASSLAPGNYGYT
j_gene: TRBJ1-2; v_gene: TRBV21-1; CDR3aa: ANPYRSLLGYT
j_gene: TRBJ2-2; v_gene: TRBV29-1; CDR3aa: SVEVGGGAAGGELF
j_gene: TRBJ2-5; v_gene: TRBV29-1; CDR3aa: SVVPVSTQY
j_gene: TRBJ2-3; v_gene: TRBV7-3; CDR3aa: ASSLTGGGSTDTQY
j_gene: TRBJ2-5; v_gene: TRBV4-2; CDR3aa: ASSQENREETQY
j_gene: TRBJ2-3; v_gene: TRBV6-1; CDR3aa: ASARDTDTQY
j_gene: TRBJ2-7; v_gene: TRBV7-3; CDR3aa: ASSLRVTYEQY
j_gene: TRBJ1-1; v_gene: TRBV6-4; CDR3aa: ASSSLPGETEAF
j_gene: TRBJ1-6; v_gene: TRBV2; CDR3aa: ASNPNLPNSPLH
j_gene: TRBJ2-3; v_gene: TRBV27; CDR3aa: ASSPPLPSTDTQY
j_gene: TRBJ2-5; v_gene: TRBV5-1; CDR3aa: ASSLAGTSGQETQY
j_gene: TRBJ1-4; v_gene: TRBV7-8; CDR3aa: ASSLGPGQGLKKLF
j_gene: TRBJ2-7; v_gene: TRBV7-8; CDR3aa: ASSPGPGEQY
j_gene: TRBJ2-3; v_gene: TRBV7-2; CDR3aa: ASSPGQGAYTQY
j_gene: TRBJ2-5; v_gene: TRBV2; CDR3aa: ASKGGGGETQY
j_gene: TRBJ2-5; v_gene: TRBV11-2; CDR3aa: ASSLLAGWQETQY
j_gene: TRBJ1-3; v_gene: TRBV18; CDR3aa: ASSEGQRGNTIY
j_gene: TRBJ1-1; v_gene: TRBV7-3; CDR3aa: ASSGRVSVNTEAF
j_gene: TRBJ2-5; v_gene: TRBV5-1; CDR3aa: ASSGGTGNLRETQY
j_gene: TRBJ1-1; v_gene: TRBV7-9; CDR3aa: ASSLSRARRGNTEAF
j_gene: TRBJ1-2; v_gene: TRBV30; CDR3aa: AWGGQGTTYGYT
j_gene: TRBJ2-1; v_gene: TRBV6-9; CDR3aa: ASSYQGMVRNEQF
j_gene: TRBJ1-2; v_gene: TRBV27; CDR3aa: ASSLSTHYGYT
j_gene: TRBJ1-2; v_gene: TRBV7-9; CDR3aa: ASSSISTGSHLAYD
j_gene: TRBJ2-5; v_gene: TRBV7-2; CDR3aa: ASSLGLAGGETQY
j_gene: TRBJ2-5; v_gene: TRBV19; CDR3aa: ASSGQRGAGRETQY
j_gene: TRBJ1-5; v_gene: TRBV28; CDR3aa: ASSPTRDRGPHGQPQH
j_gene: TRBJ1-3; v_gene: TRBV18; CDR3aa: ASSPPGQTISSGNTIY
j_gene: TRBJ1-1; v_gene: TRBV19; CDR3aa: ASSIGTGALSYTEAF
j_gene: TRBJ2-2; v_gene: TRBV27; CDR3aa: ASSSGRGANTGELF
j_gene: TRBJ2-1; v_gene: TRBV7-9; CDR3aa: ASSFAGTGYNEQF
j_gene: TRBJ2-1; v_gene: TRBV9; CDR3aa: ASSGGGSSYNEQF
j_gene: TRBJ2-5; v_gene: TRBV2; CDR3aa: ASNYLAGVETQY